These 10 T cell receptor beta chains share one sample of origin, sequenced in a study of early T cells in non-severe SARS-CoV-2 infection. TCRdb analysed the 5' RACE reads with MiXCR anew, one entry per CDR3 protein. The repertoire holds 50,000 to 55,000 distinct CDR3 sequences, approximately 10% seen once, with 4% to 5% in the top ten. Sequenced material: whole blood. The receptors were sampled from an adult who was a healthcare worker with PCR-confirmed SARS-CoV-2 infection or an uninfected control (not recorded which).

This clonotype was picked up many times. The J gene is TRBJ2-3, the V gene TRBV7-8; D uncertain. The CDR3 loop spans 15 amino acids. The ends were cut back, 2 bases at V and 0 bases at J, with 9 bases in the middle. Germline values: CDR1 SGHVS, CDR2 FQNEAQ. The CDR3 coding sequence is TGTGCCAGCAGCTTACTCGTCGGAAGCACAGATACGCAGTATTTT. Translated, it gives CASSLLVGSTDTQYF.

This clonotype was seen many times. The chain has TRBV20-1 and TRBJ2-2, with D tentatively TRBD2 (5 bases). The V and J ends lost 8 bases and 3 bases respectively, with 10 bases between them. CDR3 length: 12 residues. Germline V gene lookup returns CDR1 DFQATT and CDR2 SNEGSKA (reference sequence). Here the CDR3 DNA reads TGCAGTTACCCGGGATACACCGGGGAGCTGTTTTTT. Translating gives CSYPGYTGELFF.

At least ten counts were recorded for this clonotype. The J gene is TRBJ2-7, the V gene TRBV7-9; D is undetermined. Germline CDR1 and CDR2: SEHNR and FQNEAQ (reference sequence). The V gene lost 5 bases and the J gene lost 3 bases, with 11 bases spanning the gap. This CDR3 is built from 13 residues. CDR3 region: CASSPHTDYEQYF. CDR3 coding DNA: TGTGCCAGCAGCCCCCACACTGACTACGAGCAGTACTTC.

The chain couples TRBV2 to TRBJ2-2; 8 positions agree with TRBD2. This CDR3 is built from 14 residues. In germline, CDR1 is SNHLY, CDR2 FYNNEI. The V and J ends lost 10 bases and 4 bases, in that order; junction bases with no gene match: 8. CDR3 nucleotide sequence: TGTGCCACGAACAGCGGGGGAATCACCGGGGAGCTGTTTTTT. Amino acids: CATNSGGITGELFF.

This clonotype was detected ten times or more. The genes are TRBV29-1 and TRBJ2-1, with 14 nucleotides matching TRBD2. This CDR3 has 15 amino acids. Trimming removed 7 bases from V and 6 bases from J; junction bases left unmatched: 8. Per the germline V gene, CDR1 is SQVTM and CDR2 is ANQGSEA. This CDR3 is CSGSTSGGAFNEQFF. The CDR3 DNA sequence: TGCAGCGGATCGACTAGCGGGGGGGCCTTCAATGAGCAGTTCTTC.

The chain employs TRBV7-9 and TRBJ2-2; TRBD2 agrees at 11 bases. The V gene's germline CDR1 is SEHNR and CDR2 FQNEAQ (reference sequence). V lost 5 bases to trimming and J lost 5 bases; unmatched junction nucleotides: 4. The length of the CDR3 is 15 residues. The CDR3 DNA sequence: TGTGCCAGCAGCCCTAGCGGGAGGAGGACCGGGGAGCTGTTTTTT. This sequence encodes CASSPSGRRTGELFF.

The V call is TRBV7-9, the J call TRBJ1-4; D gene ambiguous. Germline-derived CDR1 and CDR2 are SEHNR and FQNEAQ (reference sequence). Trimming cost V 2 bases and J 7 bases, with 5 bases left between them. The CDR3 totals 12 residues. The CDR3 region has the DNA TGTGCCAGCAGCTTAATAGGTGAAAAACTGTTTTTT. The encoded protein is CASSLIGEKLFF.

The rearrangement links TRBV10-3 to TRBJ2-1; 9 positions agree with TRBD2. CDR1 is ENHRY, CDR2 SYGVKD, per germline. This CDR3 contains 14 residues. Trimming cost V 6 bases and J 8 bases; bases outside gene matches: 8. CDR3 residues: CAIRSAGGLYEQFF. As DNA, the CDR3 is TGTGCCATCAGGTCGGCGGGGGGGCTATATGAGCAGTTCTTC.

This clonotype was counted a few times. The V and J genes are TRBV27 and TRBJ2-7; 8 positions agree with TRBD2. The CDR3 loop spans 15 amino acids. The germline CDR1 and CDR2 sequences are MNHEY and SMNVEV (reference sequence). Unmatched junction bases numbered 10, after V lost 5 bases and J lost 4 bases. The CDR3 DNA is TGTGCCAGCAGTCCCCGGGGAGCGGGAGTTTACGAGCAGTACTTC. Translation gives CASSPRGAGVYEQYF.

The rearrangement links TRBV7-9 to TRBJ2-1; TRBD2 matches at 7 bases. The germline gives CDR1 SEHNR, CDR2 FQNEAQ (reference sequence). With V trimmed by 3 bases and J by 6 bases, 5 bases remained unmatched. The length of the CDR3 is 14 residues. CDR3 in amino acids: CASSFSGLVNEQFF. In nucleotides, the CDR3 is TGTGCCAGCAGCTTTTCAGGACTAGTCAATGAGCAGTTCTTC.